Each of the 21 T cell receptor beta chains below was sequenced from the same sample in a study of CD8 T cells in ankylosing spondylitis. A single record per CDR3 protein comes from TCRdb applying MiXCR to the 5' RACE reads. Among some 270,000 distinct CDR3 sequences listed, 30% to 35% were seen once. Sequencing was performed on blood, either unsorted or a sorted T cell fraction (not recorded which). These receptors were collected from a male donor with ankylosing spondylitis or in good health (not recorded which).

This clonotype was observed a few times. The V and J genes are TRBV4-1 and TRBJ2-7; tentative D call: TRBD1 (5 bases). The CDR3 loop spans 15 amino acids. V was trimmed by 0 bases and J by 6 bases, leaving 15 bases between them. Germline-derived CDR1 and CDR2 are MGHRA and YSYEKL. The CDR3 coding sequence is TGCGCCAGCAGCCAAGATAGTCCACAGGTCTCCGAGCAGTACTTC. Amino acids: CASSQDSPQVSEQYF.

The genes are TRBV6-1 and TRBJ1-5, with 9 bases fitting TRBD1. With 6 bases clipped from V and 9 bases from J, the junction kept 9 bases outside the gene matches. Per germline, CDR1 MNHNS and CDR2 SASEGT. This CDR3 spans 14 amino acids. The CDR3 sequence: CASSWGQGEWPQHF. Here the CDR3 DNA reads TGTGCCAGCAGCTGGGGACAGGGTGAGTGGCCCCAGCATTTT.

In its sample, this clonotype was seen a few times. The chain links TRBV6-1 to TRBJ2-7; 9 positions match TRBD1. The ends lost 6 bases at V and 5 bases at J; junction bases unmatched: 8. The CDR3 length is 14 residues. Germline V gene lookup returns CDR1 MNHNS and CDR2 SASEGT. CDR3 amino acids: CASRSETGGHEQYF. The CDR3 nucleotides read TGTGCCAGCAGGTCCGAAACAGGGGGCCACGAGCAGTACTTC.

In this sample, this clonotype turned up many times. This chain uses TRBV6-1 with TRBJ1-3; D call uncertain. The CDR3 contains 15 residues. The V gene's germline CDR1 is MNHNS and CDR2 SASEGT. V was cut by 6 bases and J by 4 bases, with 16 bases left in between. The CDR3 loop is CASSSGPYAGNTIYF. The CDR3 region has the DNA TGTGCCAGCAGCTCCGGGCCCTACGCCGGAAACACCATATATTTT.

This chain uses TRBV3-1 with TRBJ2-5; weak D call: TRBD2 (5 bases). This CDR3 region has 12 residues. The germline V gene has CDR1 LGHDT and CDR2 YNNKEL (reference sequence). The ends were cut back, 1 base at V and 6 bases at J, with 6 bases in the middle. CDR3 sequence: CASSQGRKTQYF. The CDR3 DNA sequence: TGTGCCAGCAGCCAAGGGAGGAAGACCCAGTACTTC.

This chain joins TRBV20-1 and TRBJ2-3, with 10 bases fitting TRBD2. This CDR3 is 16 amino acids long. The junction had 11 bases not matched to a gene; V was cut back by 3 bases and J by 5 bases. CDR1 is DFQATT and CDR2 is SNEGSKA in the germline V gene (reference sequence). CDR3 residues: CSASHTSGVSEDTQYF. CDR3 in DNA: TGCAGTGCTAGTCACACTAGCGGGGTTTCCGAAGATACGCAGTATTTT.

V gene TRBV12-3 or TRBV12-4 combines with J gene TRBJ2-1; D is possibly TRBD1 (5 bases). V dropped 6 bases and J dropped 4 bases, with 16 bases sitting between them. There are 15 residues in the CDR3. The CDR3 reads CASSPMGTGYNEQFF. For the CDR3, the DNA is TGTGCCAGCAGCCCAATGGGCACAGGTTACAATGAGCAGTTCTTC.

The V gene is TRBV3-1, the J gene TRBJ2-7; D possibly matches TRBD1 or TRBD2 (5 bases each). This CDR3 comprises 14 residues. CDR1 and CDR2 from the germline V gene are LGHDT and YNNKEL (reference sequence). The germline V and J ends were trimmed by 3 bases and 3 bases, with 12 bases remaining between them. The CDR3 here is CASSHWDGYYEQYF. CDR3 nucleotide sequence: TGTGCCAGCAGCCACTGGGACGGGTACTACGAGCAGTACTTC.

V is TRBV7-9 and J is TRBJ2-7, with D unresolved. Trimming cost V 5 bases and J 6 bases, with 11 bases left between them. Germline lookup yields CDR1 SEHNR and CDR2 FQNEAQ (reference sequence). The CDR3 has 12 residues. The CDR3 sequence is CASSRWVSEQYF. The DNA for the CDR3 is TGTGCCAGCAGCCGTTGGGTATCCGAGCAGTACTTC.

This clonotype was picked up a small number of times. This rearrangement joins TRBV28 to TRBJ1-3, with D hard to call. The CDR3 has 15 amino acids. The germline V gene encodes CDR1 MDHEN and CDR2 SYDVKM. The V and J ends lost 7 bases and 0 bases respectively, with 13 bases between them. The CDR3 here is CASISGFYSGNTIYF. Here the CDR3 DNA reads TGTGCCAGCATTAGCGGGTTCTACTCTGGAAACACCATATATTTT. The full variable domain, rest sourced from reference TRBV28 and TRBJ1-3, is DVKVTQSSRYLVKRTGEKVFLECVQDMDHENMFWYRQDPGLGLRLIYFSYDVKMKEKGDIPEGYSVSREKKERFSLILESASTNQTSMYLCASISGFYSGNTIYFGEGSWLTVV.

This clonotype was seen only a few times. This chain connects TRBV6-1 to TRBJ2-2, with D perhaps TRBD1 (6 bases). Germline CDR1 reads MNHNS; CDR2 reads SASEGT. CDR3 length: 14 residues. The V and J ends lost 8 bases and 2 bases respectively, with 12 bases between them. This chain's CDR3 is CASGDKPNTGELFF. Here the CDR3 DNA reads TGTGCCAGCGGGGACAAACCCAACACCGGGGAGCTGTTTTTT.

This clonotype was picked up a small number of times. The chain uses TRBV18 and TRBJ1-2; D possibly corresponds to TRBD1 (5 bases). The V end lost 5 bases, the J end lost 3 bases, and 16 bases lay between the germline ends. This CDR3 is 15 amino acids long. Germline-derived CDR1 and CDR2 are KGHSH and LQKENI. The DNA of the CDR3 is TGTGCCAGCTCAGCCTCGAGACAGACTTACTATGGCTACACCTTC. Its translation is CASSASRQTYYGYTF.

This clonotype has a handful of counts. The J gene is TRBJ1-1, the V gene TRBV12-3 or TRBV12-4, with D possibly TRBD1 on 5 matching bases. This CDR3 region has 12 residues. V lost 7 bases, J lost 7 bases, and 13 bases lay in between. In DNA form, the CDR3 reads TGTGCCAGCACCCTGGGGCAGAGTGAAGCTTTCTTT. Amino acids: CASTLGQSEAFF.

This clonotype turned up a few times. Here the CDR3 reads CASSERQEKTGELFF. The CDR3, as DNA: TGTGCCAGCAGCGAGCGACAGGAAAAAACCGGGGAGCTGTTTTTT. V gene TRBV9 combines with J gene TRBJ2-2, with D possibly being TRBD1 (6 bases). The CDR3 spans 15 residues. The germline gives CDR1 SGDLS, CDR2 YYNGEE. Trimming removed 3 bases at V and 5 bases at J, with 14 bases between.

The V and J genes are TRBV7-9 and TRBJ2-1, with 11 positions matching TRBD2. Trimming cost V 5 bases and J 7 bases; bases outside gene matches: 10. This CDR3 is built from 16 residues. Germline-derived CDR1 and CDR2 are SEHNR and FQNEAQ (reference sequence). The CDR3 loop is CASSRRLAGTRNEQFF. In nucleotides, the CDR3 is TGTGCCAGCAGCCGAAGACTAGCGGGGACTAGAAATGAGCAGTTCTTC.

V usage is TRBV4-2 and J usage is TRBJ2-5; no firm D call. The CDR3 runs to 13 residues. V was pared by 2 bases and J by 4 bases, with 8 bases between. From germline, CDR1 is LGHNA and CDR2 YNFKEQ. The CDR3 loop reads CASSQPGGETQYF. The CDR3 nucleotides are TGTGCCAGCAGCCAACCGGGTGGAGAGACCCAGTACTTC.

This clonotype was seen a handful of times. The J gene is TRBJ2-2, the V gene TRBV6-1, with 7 bases lining up with TRBD1. The germline V gene has CDR1 MNHNS and CDR2 SASEGT. V trimming: 6 bases; J trimming: 7 bases; junction bases outside the gene matches: 11. CDR3 length: 15 amino acids. As DNA, the CDR3 is TGTGCCAGCAGGGGACAGTCAGCCAAAAACGGGGAGCTGTTTTTT. It yields the protein CASRGQSAKNGELFF.

The CDR3 DNA follows: TGTGCCAGCGGACAAAAACCGCCTAGCACAGATACGCAGTATTTT. As protein: CASGQKPPSTDTQYF. The V gene is TRBV7-8, the J gene TRBJ2-3; D may be TRBD1 (5 bases). CDR1 SGHVS and CDR2 FQNEAQ come from the germline V gene. Trimming left V 8 bases short and J 0 bases short, with 15 bases between. The CDR3 sequence is 15 residues long.

This clonotype turned up a few times. The chain is built from TRBV10-3 and TRBJ2-5, with TRBD1 matching over 8 bases. V was clipped by 0 bases and J by 5 bases; unmatched bases: 5. The CDR3 has 15 amino acids. Germline CDR1 ENHRY, CDR2 SYGVKD. The CDR3 protein is CAISESGQGLETQYF. CDR3 nucleotide sequence: TGTGCCATCAGTGAGTCAGGACAGGGTCTGGAGACCCAGTACTTC.

This clonotype was seen many times. V gene TRBV20-1 combines with J gene TRBJ2-1; 7 nucleotides agree with TRBD1. J was trimmed by 2 bases and V by 6 bases; bases with no gene match: 4. The CDR3 has 13 residues. The V gene's germline CDR1 is DFQATT and CDR2 SNEGSKA (reference sequence). In nucleotides, the CDR3 is TGCAGTGCGGGGACAGCCCCCTACAATGAGCAGTTCTTC. As protein: CSAGTAPYNEQFF.

The V and J genes are TRBV29-1 and TRBJ2-1; 9 nucleotides match TRBD1. The CDR3 is made up of 13 amino acids. V lost 6 bases, J lost 7 bases, and 7 bases stayed unmatched. The V gene's germline CDR1 is SQVTM and CDR2 ANQGSEA. CDR3 protein: CSVERDRVNEQFF. CDR3 in DNA: TGCAGCGTAGAGAGGGACAGGGTAAATGAGCAGTTCTTC.